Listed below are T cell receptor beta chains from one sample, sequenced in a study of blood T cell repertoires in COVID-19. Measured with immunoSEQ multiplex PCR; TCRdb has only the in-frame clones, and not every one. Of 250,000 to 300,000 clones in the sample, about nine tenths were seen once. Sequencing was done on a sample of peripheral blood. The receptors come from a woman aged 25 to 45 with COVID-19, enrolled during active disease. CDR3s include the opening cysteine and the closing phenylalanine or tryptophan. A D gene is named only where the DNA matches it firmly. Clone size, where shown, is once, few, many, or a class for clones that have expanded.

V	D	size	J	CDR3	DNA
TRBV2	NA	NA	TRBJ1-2	CAIAVYYGYTF	TGTGCCATCGCGGTCTACTATGGCTACACCTTC
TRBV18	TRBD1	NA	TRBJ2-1	CASSSTGTDWFF	TGTGCCAGCTCATCCACCGGGACAGATTGGTTCTTC
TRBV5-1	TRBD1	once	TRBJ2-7	CASSAGTASYEQYF	TGCGCCAGCAGCGCCGGGACAGCCTCCTACGAGCAGTACTTC
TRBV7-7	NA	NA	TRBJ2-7	CASSTRQGYEQYF	TGTGCTAGCAGCACCCGCCAGGGGTACGAGCAGTACTTC
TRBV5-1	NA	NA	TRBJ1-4	CASSLDSTNEKLFF	TGCGCCAGCAGCTTGGACAGCACTAATGAAAAACTGTTTTTT
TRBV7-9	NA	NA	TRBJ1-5	CASSSGGSSQPQHF	TGTGCCAGCAGCTCGGGGGGCAGCAGTCAGCCCCAGCATTTT
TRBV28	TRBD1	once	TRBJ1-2	CASSHRGLDYGYTF	TGTGCCAGCAGTCACAGGGGGCTAGACTATGGCTACACCTTC
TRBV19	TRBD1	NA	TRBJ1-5	CASSIGTGNQPQHF	TGTGCCAGTAGTATAGGGACAGGAAATCAGCCCCAGCATTTT
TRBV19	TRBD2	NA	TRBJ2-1	CASSTTSGLYNEQFF	TGTGCCAGTAGTACGACTAGCGGCCTGTACAATGAGCAGTTCTTC
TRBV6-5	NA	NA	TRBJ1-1	CASSPFSGETEAFF	TGTGCCAGCAGCCCCTTTTCGGGGGAGACTGAAGCTTTCTTT
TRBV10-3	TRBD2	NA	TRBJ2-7	CAIAPGGAGYEQYF	TGTGCCATCGCTCCGGGGGGGGCCGGATACGAGCAGTACTTC
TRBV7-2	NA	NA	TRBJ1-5	CASSLRQGSQPQHF	TGTGCCAGCAGCTTGCGGCAGGGGAGTCAGCCCCAGCATTTT
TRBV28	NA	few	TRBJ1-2	CASSLSGQSYYGYTF	TGTGCCAGCAGTTTAAGCGGACAGTCGTACTATGGCTACACCTTC
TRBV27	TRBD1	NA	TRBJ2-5	CASSSPGTGQETQYF	TGTGCCAGCAGTTCCCCCGGGACAGGTCAAGAGACCCAGTACTTC
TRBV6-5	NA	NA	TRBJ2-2	CASSYSIQVNTGELFF	TGTGCCAGCAGTTACTCAATACAGGTGAACACCGGGGAGCTGTTTTTT
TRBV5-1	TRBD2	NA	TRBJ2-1	CASSFGTSGRAYNEQFF	TGCGCCAGCAGCTTCGGGACTAGCGGGAGGGCCTACAATGAGCAGTTCTTC
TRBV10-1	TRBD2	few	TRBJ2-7	CASSDSGRYYEQYF	TGCGCCAGCAGTGATAGCGGGAGGTATTACGAGCAGTACTTC
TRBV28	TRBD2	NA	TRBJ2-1	CASSLGTSGYNEQFF	TGTGCCAGCAGTTTAGGGACTAGCGGATACAATGAGCAGTTCTTC
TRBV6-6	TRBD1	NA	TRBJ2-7	CASTPGDREEKGQYF	TGTGCCAGCACTCCTGGGGACAGGGAGGAGAAGGGGCAGTACTTC
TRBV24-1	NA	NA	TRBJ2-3	CATSDSGRRAKLDTQYF	TGTGCCACCAGTGATTCTGGCCGCAGGGCCAAATTAGATACGCAGTATTTT
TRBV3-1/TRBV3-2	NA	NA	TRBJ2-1	CASSQDRDLGGNNEQFF	TGTGCCAGCAGCCAAGATCGGGACCTTGGGGGGAACAATGAGCAGTTCTTC
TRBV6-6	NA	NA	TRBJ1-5	CASSYESGGPQHF	TGTGCCAGCAGTTACGAGAGCGGGGGGCCCCAGCATTTT
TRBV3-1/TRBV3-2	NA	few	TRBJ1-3	CASGQISGNTIYF	TGTGCCAGCGGGCAGATCTCTGGAAACACCATATATTTT
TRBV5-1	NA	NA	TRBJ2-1	CASSLGLPAPAGEQFF	TGCGCCAGCAGCTTGGGACTACCGGCCCCGGCAGGTGAGCAGTTCTTC
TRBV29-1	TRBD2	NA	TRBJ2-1	CSAGTSGWYNEQFF	TGCAGCGCCGGGACTAGCGGCTGGTACAATGAGCAGTTCTTC
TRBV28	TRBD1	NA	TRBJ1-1	CAINMNIRRTGWNTEAFF	TGTGCCATCAATATGAACATCCGACGGACAGGGTGGAACACTGAAGCTTTCTTT
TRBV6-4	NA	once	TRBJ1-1	CASSQGREAFF	TGTGCCAGCAGTCAGGGAAGGGAAGCTTTCTTT
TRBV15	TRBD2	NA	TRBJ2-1	CATSRNLAGVNNEQFF	TGTGCCACCAGCAGAAACTTAGCGGGGGTAAACAATGAGCAGTTCTTC